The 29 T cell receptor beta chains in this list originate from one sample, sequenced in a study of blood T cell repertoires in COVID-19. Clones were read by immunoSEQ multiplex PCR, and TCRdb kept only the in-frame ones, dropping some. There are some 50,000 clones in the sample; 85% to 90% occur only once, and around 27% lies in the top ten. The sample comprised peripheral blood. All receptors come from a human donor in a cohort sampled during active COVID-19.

The CDR3 region has the DNA TGTGCCAGCAGTTTGCGGTTGGTCCACGAGCAGTACTTC. It codes for CASSLRLVHEQYF. This sequence joins TRBV5-5 and TRBJ2-7; D remains unclear. V lost 5 bases and J 5 bases, leaving 14 bases between the germline ends. The CDR3 length is 13 residues. CDR1 SGHKS and CDR2 YYEKEE come from the germline V gene (reference sequence).

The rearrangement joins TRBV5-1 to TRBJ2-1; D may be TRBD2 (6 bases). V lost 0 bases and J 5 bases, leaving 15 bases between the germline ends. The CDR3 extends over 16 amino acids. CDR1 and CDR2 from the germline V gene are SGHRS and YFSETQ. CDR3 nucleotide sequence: TGCGCCAGCAGCTTGGGACTAGAGGGTATCAACAATGAGCAGTTCTTC. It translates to CASSLGLEGINNEQFF.

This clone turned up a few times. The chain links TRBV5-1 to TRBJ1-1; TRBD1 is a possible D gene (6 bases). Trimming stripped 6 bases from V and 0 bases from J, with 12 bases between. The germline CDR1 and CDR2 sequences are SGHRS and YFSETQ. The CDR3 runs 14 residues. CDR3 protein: CASTQDSLNTEAFF. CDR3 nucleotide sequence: TGCGCCAGCACCCAGGACAGCTTGAACACTGAAGCTTTCTTT.

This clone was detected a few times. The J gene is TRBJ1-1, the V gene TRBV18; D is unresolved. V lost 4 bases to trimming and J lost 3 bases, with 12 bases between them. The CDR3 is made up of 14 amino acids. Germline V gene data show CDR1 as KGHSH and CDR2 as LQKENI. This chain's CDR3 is CASSRESGDTEAFF. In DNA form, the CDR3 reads TGTGCCAGCTCACGGGAGAGTGGTGACACTGAAGCTTTCTTT.

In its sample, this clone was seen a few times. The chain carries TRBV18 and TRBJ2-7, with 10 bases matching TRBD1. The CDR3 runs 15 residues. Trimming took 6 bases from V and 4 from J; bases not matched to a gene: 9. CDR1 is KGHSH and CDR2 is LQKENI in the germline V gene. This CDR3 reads CASSPDRGPAYEQYF. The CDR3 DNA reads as TGTGCCAGCTCTCCTGACAGGGGGCCGGCATACGAGCAGTACTTC.

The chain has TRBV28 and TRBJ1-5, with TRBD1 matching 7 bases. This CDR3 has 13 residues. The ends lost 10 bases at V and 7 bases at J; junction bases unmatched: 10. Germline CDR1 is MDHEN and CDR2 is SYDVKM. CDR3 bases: TGTGCCACCTCAACAGGGGCCGGGCAGCCCCAGCATTTT. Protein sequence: CATSTGAGQPQHF.

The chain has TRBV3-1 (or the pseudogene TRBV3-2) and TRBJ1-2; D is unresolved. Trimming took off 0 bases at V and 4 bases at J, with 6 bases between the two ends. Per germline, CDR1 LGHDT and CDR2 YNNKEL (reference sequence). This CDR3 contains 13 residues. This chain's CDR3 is CASSQESVYGYTF. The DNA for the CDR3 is TGTGCCAGCAGCCAAGAGTCGGTCTATGGCTACACCTTC.

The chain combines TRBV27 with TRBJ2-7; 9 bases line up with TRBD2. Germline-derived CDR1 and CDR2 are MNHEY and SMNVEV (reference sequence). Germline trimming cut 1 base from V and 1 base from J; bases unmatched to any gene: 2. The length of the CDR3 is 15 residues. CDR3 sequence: CASSLLAGGSYEQYF. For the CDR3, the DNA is TGTGCCAGCAGTTTATTGGCGGGAGGGTCCTACGAGCAGTACTTC.

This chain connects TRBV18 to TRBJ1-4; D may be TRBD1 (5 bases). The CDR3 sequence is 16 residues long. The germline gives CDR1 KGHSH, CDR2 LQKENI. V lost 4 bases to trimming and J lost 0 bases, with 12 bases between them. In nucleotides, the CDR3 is TGTGCCAGCTCACTAGGACAAGCTGCAACTAATGAAAAACTGTTTTTT. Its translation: CASSLGQAATNEKLFF.

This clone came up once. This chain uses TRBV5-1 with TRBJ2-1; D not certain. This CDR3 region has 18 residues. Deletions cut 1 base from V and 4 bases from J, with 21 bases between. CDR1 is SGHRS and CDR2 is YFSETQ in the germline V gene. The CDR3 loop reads CASSLISLLLGTYNEQFF. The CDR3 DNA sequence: TGCGCCAGCAGCTTGATCAGTCTTCTCCTAGGTACTTACAATGAGCAGTTCTTC.

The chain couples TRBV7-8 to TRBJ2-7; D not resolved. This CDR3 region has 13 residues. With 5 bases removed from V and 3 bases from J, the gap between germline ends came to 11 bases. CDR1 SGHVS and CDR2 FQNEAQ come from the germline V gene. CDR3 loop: CASSPLFVYEQYF. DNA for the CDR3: TGTGCCAGCAGCCCCCTTTTTGTCTACGAGCAGTACTTC.

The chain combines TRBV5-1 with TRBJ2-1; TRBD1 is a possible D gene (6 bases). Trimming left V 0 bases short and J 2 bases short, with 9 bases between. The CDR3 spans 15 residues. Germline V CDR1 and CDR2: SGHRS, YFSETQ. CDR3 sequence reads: CASSLDGQPYNEQFF. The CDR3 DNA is TGCGCCAGCAGCTTGGACGGACAGCCCTACAATGAGCAGTTCTTC.

CDR3: CASSYSTSGGAYEQYF. CDR3 DNA sequence: TGTGCCAGCAGTTACTCGACTAGCGGGGGGGCCTACGAGCAGTACTTC. The chain is built from TRBV6-5 and TRBJ2-7; 14 bases agree with TRBD2. This CDR3 is 16 amino acids long. CDR1 is MNHEY and CDR2 is SVGAGI in the germline V gene. V dropped 0 bases and J dropped 2; count of bases not matched to a gene: 0.

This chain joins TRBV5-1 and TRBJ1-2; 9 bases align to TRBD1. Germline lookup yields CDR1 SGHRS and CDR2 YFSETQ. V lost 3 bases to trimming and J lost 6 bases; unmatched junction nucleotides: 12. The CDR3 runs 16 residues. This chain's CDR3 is CASSSDFRDRDHGYTF. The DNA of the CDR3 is TGCGCCAGCAGCTCAGATTTCCGGGACAGGGATCATGGCTACACCTTC.

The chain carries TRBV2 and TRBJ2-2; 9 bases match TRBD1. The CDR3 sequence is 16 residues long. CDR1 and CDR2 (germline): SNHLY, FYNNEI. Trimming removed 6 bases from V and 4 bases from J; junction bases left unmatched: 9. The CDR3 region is CASRGIRTGVTGELFF. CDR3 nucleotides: TGTGCCAGCAGAGGAATTCGGACAGGGGTCACCGGGGAGCTGTTTTTT.

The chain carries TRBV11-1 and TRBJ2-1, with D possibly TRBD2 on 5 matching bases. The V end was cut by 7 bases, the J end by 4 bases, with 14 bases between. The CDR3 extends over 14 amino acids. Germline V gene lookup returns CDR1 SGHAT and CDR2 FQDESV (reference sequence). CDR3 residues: CASKGSVKYNEQFF. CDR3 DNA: TGTGCCAGCAAGGGTAGCGTGAAATACAATGAGCAGTTCTTC.

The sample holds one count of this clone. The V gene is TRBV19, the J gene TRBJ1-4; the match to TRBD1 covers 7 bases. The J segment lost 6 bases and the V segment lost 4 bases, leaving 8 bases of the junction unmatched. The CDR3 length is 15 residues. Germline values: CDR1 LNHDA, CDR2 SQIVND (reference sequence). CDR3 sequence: CASSTIDRVDEKLFF. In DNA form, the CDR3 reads TGTGCCAGTAGTACCATAGACAGGGTGGATGAAAAACTGTTTTTT.

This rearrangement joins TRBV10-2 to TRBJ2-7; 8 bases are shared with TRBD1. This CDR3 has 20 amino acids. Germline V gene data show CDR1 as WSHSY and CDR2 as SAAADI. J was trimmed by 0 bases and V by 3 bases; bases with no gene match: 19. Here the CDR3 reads CASSDAGLSVWDRSSYEQYF. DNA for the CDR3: TGCGCCAGCAGTGACGCTGGGTTGAGTGTATGGGACAGGAGCTCCTACGAGCAGTACTTC.

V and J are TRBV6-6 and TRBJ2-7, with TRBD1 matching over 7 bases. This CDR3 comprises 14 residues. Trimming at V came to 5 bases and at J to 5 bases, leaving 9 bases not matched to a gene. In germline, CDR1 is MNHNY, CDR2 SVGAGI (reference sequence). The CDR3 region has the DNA TGTGCCAGCAGTACCCGGACAGGTAACAACGAGCAGTACTTC. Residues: CASSTRTGNNEQYF.

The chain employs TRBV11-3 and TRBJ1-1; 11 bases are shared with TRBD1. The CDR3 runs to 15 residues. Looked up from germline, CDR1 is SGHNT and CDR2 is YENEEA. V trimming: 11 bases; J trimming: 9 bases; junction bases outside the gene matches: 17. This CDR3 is CAHSREAGTGGKAFF. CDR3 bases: TGTGCCCACAGCAGGGAAGCCGGGACAGGGGGAAAAGCTTTCTTT.

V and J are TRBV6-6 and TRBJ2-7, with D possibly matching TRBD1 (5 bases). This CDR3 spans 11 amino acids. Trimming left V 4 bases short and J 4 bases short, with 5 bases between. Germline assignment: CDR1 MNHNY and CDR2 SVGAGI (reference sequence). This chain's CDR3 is CASSWTYEQYF. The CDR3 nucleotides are TGTGCCAGCAGTTGGACATACGAGCAGTACTTC.

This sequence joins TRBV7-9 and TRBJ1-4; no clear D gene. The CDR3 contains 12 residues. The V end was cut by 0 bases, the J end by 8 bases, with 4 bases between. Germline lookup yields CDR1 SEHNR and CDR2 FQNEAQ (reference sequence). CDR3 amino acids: CASSLAEEKLFF. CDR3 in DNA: TGTGCCAGCAGCTTAGCGGAGGAAAAACTGTTTTTT.

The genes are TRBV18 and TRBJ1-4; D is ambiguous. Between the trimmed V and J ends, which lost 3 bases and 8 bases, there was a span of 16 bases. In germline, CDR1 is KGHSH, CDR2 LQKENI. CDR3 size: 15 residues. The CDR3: CASSPLDGRSEKLFF. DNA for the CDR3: TGTGCCAGCTCACCCCTCGATGGGAGGAGCGAAAAACTGTTTTTT. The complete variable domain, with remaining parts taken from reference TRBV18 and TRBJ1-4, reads NAGVMQNPRHLVRRRGQEARLRCSPMKGHSHVYWYRQLPEEGLKFMVYLQKENIIDESGMPKERFSAEFPKEGPSILRIQQVVRGDSAAYFCASSPLDGRSEKLFFGSGTQLSVL.

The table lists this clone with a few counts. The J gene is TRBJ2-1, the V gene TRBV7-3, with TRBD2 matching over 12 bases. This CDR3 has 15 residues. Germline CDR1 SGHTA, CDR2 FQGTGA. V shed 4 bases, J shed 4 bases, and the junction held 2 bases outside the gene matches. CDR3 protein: CASSSGLAGYNEQFF. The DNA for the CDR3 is TGTGCCAGCAGCTCAGGACTAGCGGGGTACAATGAGCAGTTCTTC.

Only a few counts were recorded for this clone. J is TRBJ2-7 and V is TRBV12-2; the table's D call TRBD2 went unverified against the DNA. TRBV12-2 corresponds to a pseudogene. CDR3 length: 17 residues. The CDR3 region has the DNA TGTGCAAGTCGCTTAGCGCGGCTCGGGGGAGGGTCCTACGAGCAGTACTTC. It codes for CASRLARLGGGSYEQYF.

The CDR3 loop reads CASSYSTGRGQPQHF. The CDR3 DNA reads as TGTGCCAGCAGTTACTCGACAGGGCGCGGTCAGCCCCAGCATTTT. V gene TRBV6-6 combines with J gene TRBJ1-5, with 7 nucleotides matching TRBD1. Germline CDR1 is MNHNY and CDR2 is SVGAGI (reference sequence). CDR3 length: 15 residues. The V and J ends lost 0 bases and 6 bases, in that order; junction bases with no gene match: 5.

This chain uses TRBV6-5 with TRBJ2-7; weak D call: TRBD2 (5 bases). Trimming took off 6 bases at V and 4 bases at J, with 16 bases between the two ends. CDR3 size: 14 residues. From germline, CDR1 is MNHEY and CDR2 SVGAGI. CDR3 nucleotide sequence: TGTGCCAGCAGCACGACTGTCGGGGTGTACGAGCAGTACTTC. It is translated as CASSTTVGVYEQYF.

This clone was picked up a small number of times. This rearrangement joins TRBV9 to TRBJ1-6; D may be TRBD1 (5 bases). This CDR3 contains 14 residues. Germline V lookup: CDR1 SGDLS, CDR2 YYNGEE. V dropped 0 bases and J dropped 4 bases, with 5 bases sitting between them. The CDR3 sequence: CASSVGQYNSPLHF. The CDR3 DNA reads TGTGCCAGCAGCGTAGGACAGTATAATTCACCCCTCCACTTT.

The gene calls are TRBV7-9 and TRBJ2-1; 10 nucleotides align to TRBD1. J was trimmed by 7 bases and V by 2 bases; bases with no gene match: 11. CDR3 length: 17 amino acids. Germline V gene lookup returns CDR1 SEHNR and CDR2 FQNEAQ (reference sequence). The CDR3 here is CASSLSDRGWFRNEQFF. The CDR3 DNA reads TGTGCCAGCAGCTTATCGGACAGGGGGTGGTTCCGAAATGAGCAGTTCTTC.